These 14 T cell receptor beta chains share one sample of origin, sequenced in a study of T cell repertoires in cytomegalovirus infection. Each CDR3 protein gets one entry after TCRdb re-called the reads with MiXCR. The data show 300,000 to 450,000 distinct CDR3 sequences, 15% to 20% seen once. The specimen sequenced was PBMCs. The source is a human donor in good health (CMV status not recorded). Some clones in this sample may be carry-over from other donors' samples.

As for this clonotype: At one end the junction does not follow the germline gene, possibly because of a read error. The chain has TRBV4-2 and TRBJ2-2; possibly TRBD2 for D (5 bases). Germline assignment: CDR1 LGHNA and CDR2 YNFKEQ. The CDR3 consists of 16 residues. For the CDR3, the DNA is TGTGCCAGCAGCCCGCGCAGGTGGCCGAACACCGGGGAGCTGCTTTTT. Amino acid sequence: CASSPRRWPNTGELLF.

This clonotype was observed at least ten times. The gene calls are TRBV10-3 and TRBJ1-2; 8 bases agree with TRBD1. CDR1 is ENHRY, CDR2 SYGVKD, per germline. This CDR3 has 14 amino acids. V dropped 0 bases and J dropped 3; count of bases not matched to a gene: 0. CDR3 sequence: CAISESTGDYGYTF. The CDR3, as DNA: TGTGCCATCAGTGAGTCGACAGGGGACTATGGCTACACCTTC.

This clonotype was detected only once. The chain combines TRBV9 with TRBJ2-7; possibly TRBD2 for D (6 bases). The CDR3 covers 16 residues. The germline V and J ends were trimmed by 0 bases and 1 base, with 14 bases remaining between them. The germline gives CDR1 SGDLS, CDR2 YYNGEE. DNA for the CDR3: TGTGCCAGCAGCGTAGGGGAGGCAGAAGGGTCCTACGAGCAGTACTTC. Translated: CASSVGEAEGSYEQYF.

This clonotype was found a few times. V is TRBV19 and J is TRBJ2-2, with 8 bases aligning to TRBD2. Germline-derived CDR1 and CDR2 are LNHDA and SQIVND (reference sequence). The CDR3 contains 15 residues. V was clipped by 9 bases and J by 3 bases; unmatched bases: 9. CDR3 residues: CASRPGGQDTGELFF. CDR3 DNA: TGTGCCAGCCGACCGGGGGGGCAAGACACCGGGGAGCTGTTTTTT. The variable domain in full, completed from reference TRBV19 and TRBJ2-2, reads DGGITQSPKYLFRKEGQNVTLSCEQNLNHDAMYWYRQDPGQGLRLIYYSQIVNDFQKGDIAEGYSVSREKKESFPLTVTSAQKNPTAFYLCASRPGGQDTGELFFGEGSRLTVL.

In its sample, this clonotype was seen many times. The chain recombines TRBV7-8 with TRBJ1-2; D gene unclear. The CDR3 spans 13 residues. CDR1 SGHVS and CDR2 FQNEAQ come from the germline V gene. Trimming took 2 bases from V and 7 from J, leaving 11 bases between them. Written as DNA, the CDR3 is TGTGCCAGCAGCTTACGACCGTCGGGTGGCTACACCTTC. It is translated as CASSLRPSGGYTF. The entire variable domain, with the rest obtained from reference TRBV7-8 and TRBJ1-2, is as follows: GAGVSQSPRYKVAKRGQDVALRCDPISGHVSLFWYQQALGQGPEFLTYFQNEAQLDKSGLPSDRFFAERPEGSVSTLKIQRTQQEDSAVYLCASSLRPSGGYTFGSGTRLTVV.

This clonotype was seen more than once but under ten times. The V call is TRBV10-3, the J call TRBJ2-7; possibly TRBD1 for D (6 bases). The V and J ends lost 4 bases and 3 bases respectively, with 16 bases between them. This CDR3 contains 15 residues. Germline loops: CDR1 ENHRY, CDR2 SYGVKD. The CDR3, as DNA: TGTGCCATCAGTGGGCCTCGGGACACGTACTACGAGCAGTACTTC. This codes for CAISGPRDTYYEQYF.

This clonotype was seen only a few times. The chain is built from TRBV6-2 or TRBV6-3 and TRBJ2-1, with TRBD2 identical over 12 bases. The CDR3 sequence is 18 residues long. With 6 bases clipped from V and 8 bases from J, the junction kept 17 bases outside the gene matches. Germline CDR1 is MNHEY and CDR2 is SVGEGT. The DNA of the CDR3 is TGTGCCAGCAGCGGATGGACTAGCGGGACCCCCTTTAGTGATGAGCAGTTCTTC. Translated: CASSGWTSGTPFSDEQFF.

A few counts support this clonotype. J is TRBJ1-6 and V is TRBV7-2; perhaps TRBD1 as D (6 bases). The V gene lost 5 bases and the J gene lost 7 bases, with 15 bases spanning the gap. The CDR3 extends over 15 amino acids. Germline CDR1 reads SGHTA; CDR2 reads FQGNSA. The CDR3: CASSRIAGVNSPLHF. CDR3 nucleotides: TGTGCCAGCAGCCGAATTGCAGGGGTCAATTCACCCCTCCACTTT.

The rearrangement uses TRBV3-1 and TRBJ2-5; perhaps TRBD2 as D (6 bases). This CDR3 is built from 14 residues. V lost 3 bases and J lost 4, with 12 bases in between. Germline lookup yields CDR1 LGHDT and CDR2 YNNKEL (reference sequence). The CDR3 loop reads CASSQMTSVETQYF. The CDR3 DNA reads as TGTGCCAGCAGCCAGATGACTAGTGTAGAGACCCAGTACTTC.

This clonotype was seen at least ten times. The CDR3 nucleotides are TGTGCCAGCAGCTTAGCGGGACAAATCCAAGAGACCCAGTACTTC. As protein: CASSLAGQIQETQYF. This chain links TRBV7-8 with TRBJ2-5; a possible D gene is TRBD1 (6 bases). Between the trimmed V and J ends, which lost 0 bases and 1 base, there was a span of 9 bases. Germline V lookup: CDR1 SGHVS, CDR2 FQNEAQ. This CDR3 region has 15 residues.

The V and J genes are TRBV6-2 or TRBV6-3 and TRBJ1-1; unclear D gene. The germline V and J ends were trimmed by 6 bases and 5 bases, with 13 bases remaining between them. The CDR3 contains 13 residues. Germline lookup yields CDR1 MNHEY and CDR2 SVGEGT. The CDR3 nucleotides are TGTGCCAGCAGCCCGAGAGAATCAACTGAAGCTTTCTTT. It codes for CASSPRESTEAFF.

The chain is built from TRBV10-3 and TRBJ2-5; D ambiguous. V was pared by 3 bases and J by 4 bases, with 15 bases between. CDR3 size: 15 residues. Germline assignment: CDR1 ENHRY and CDR2 SYGVKD. The CDR3 spells CAISDVKGPGETQYF. The CDR3 DNA reads TGTGCCATCAGTGACGTGAAGGGTCCAGGAGAGACCCAGTACTTC.

The CDR3 sequence: CASSISQGRYNEQFF. CDR3 DNA: TGTGCCAGCAGCATAAGTCAGGGGAGGTACAATGAGCAGTTCTTC. The rearrangement joins TRBV7-9 to TRBJ2-1, with D perhaps matching TRBD1 or TRBD2 (6 bases each). The length of the CDR3 is 15 residues. Trimming left V 5 bases short and J 4 bases short, with 15 bases between. In germline, CDR1 is SEHNR, CDR2 FQNEAQ (reference sequence).

This clonotype was counted at least ten times. The chain joins TRBV7-8 to TRBJ2-7; 11 nucleotides match TRBD1. This CDR3 is 16 amino acids long. Trimming took 5 bases from V and 0 from J; bases not matched to a gene: 6. The germline V gene encodes CDR1 SGHVS and CDR2 FQNEAQ. In DNA, the CDR3 is TGTGCCAGCAGCGAGGGACAGGGGGTTCTCTCCTACGAGCAGTACTTC. Its protein product is CASSEGQGVLSYEQYF.